The entry below describes one T cell receptor beta chain. CDR1 and CDR2 from the germline V gene are KGHSH and LQKENI. V trimming: 0 bases; J trimming: 4 bases; junction bases outside the gene matches: 4. The CDR3 has 15 residues. Some clones are missing from TCRdb's copy, which holds only in-frame ones; the method was immunoSEQ multiplex PCR. The sample carries approximately 130,000 clones, around 87% recorded once. This entry comes from a study of control samples from healthy donors and cancer patients. Sequences were obtained from blood. V and J are TRBV18 and TRBJ2-5; 8 bases agree with TRBD2. This clonotype was obtained from a man aged 55 to 69 in good health. The CDR3, as DNA: TGTGCCAGCTCACCACCTGCCAGCGGGGGAGAGACCCAGTACTTC. Translated, it gives CASSPPASGGETQYF.